The 22 T cell receptor beta chains below all came from one sample that was sequenced in a study of cytomegalovirus exposure and HLA in healthy donors. Primers included in the PCR were 60 Vbeta and 13 Jbeta primers. Assay used: immunoSEQ multiplex PCR; TCRdb lists only in-frame clones, some missing. The sample has 150,000 to 200,000 clones; less than 90% are singletons. Source material: PBMCs. Source of these receptors: a man under 40 in good health and CMV-seronegative.

The J gene is TRBJ2-3, the V gene TRBV19; 10 positions match TRBD1. CDR3 length equals 16 residues. Germline loops: CDR1 LNHDA, CDR2 SQIVND (reference sequence). Unmatched junction bases numbered 8, after V lost 6 bases and J lost 2 bases. The chain's CDR3 is CASSGGQGGSTDTQYF. The CDR3 DNA is TGTGCCAGTAGCGGAGGACAGGGGGGATCCACAGATACGCAGTATTTT.

This chain links TRBV5-6 with TRBJ2-7; possibly TRBD2 for D (5 bases). CDR1 is SGHDT and CDR2 is YYEEEE in the germline V gene. CDR3 length: 16 residues. V was cut by 7 bases and J by 3 bases, with 23 bases left in between. This CDR3 reads CASEGVGVSDYYEQYF. The CDR3 bases are TGTGCCAGCGAGGGTGTGGGCGTGAGCGACTACTACGAGCAGTACTTC.

The CDR3 reads CASSWGGNTGELFF. CDR3 DNA sequence: TGTGCCAGTAGTTGGGGGGGAAACACCGGGGAGCTGTTTTTT. This chain uses TRBV19 with TRBJ2-2; 7 bases match TRBD2. V gave up 5 bases and J gave up 2 bases; unmatched junction bases: 2. Per the germline V gene, CDR1 is LNHDA and CDR2 is SQIVND (reference sequence). The CDR3 runs to 14 residues.

This chain connects TRBV15 to TRBJ2-7; possibly TRBD2 for D (5 bases). The CDR3 extends over 14 amino acids. CDR1 LNHNV and CDR2 YYDKDF come from the germline V gene (reference sequence). V was trimmed by 1 base and J by 4 bases, leaving 11 bases between them. CDR3 region: CATSRVLAVYEQYF. The CDR3 DNA is TGTGCCACCAGCAGAGTGCTAGCTGTGTACGAGCAGTACTTC.

The rearrangement uses TRBV7-2 and TRBJ1-3; no firm D call. Per germline, CDR1 SGHTA and CDR2 FQGNSA. V was cut by 4 bases and J by 7 bases, with 14 bases left in between. The CDR3 is 14 amino acids. The CDR3 sequence is CASSSRTSGNTIYF. CDR3 nucleotide sequence: TGTGCCAGCAGCTCTCGGACCAGCGGGAACACCATATATTTT.

As concerns this clone: Here the CDR3 omits its conserved ending phenylalanine or tryptophan, so a read error is the likely source. The rearrangement uses TRBV5-1 and TRBJ1-2; D remains ambiguous. V was clipped by 1 base and J by 0 bases, with 4 bases between them. CDR1 is SGHRS and CDR2 is YFSETQ in the germline V gene. This CDR3 comprises 13 residues. The CDR3 DNA sequence: TGCGCCAGCAGCTTGTCTACTAACTATGGCTACACCCTC. Its protein is CASSLSTNYGYTL.

The chain links TRBV7-9 to TRBJ1-1; 9 bases map to TRBD1. The CDR3 is 16 amino acids. The V gene's germline CDR1 is SEHNR and CDR2 FQNEAQ (reference sequence). The V and J ends lost 5 bases and 5 bases, in that order; junction bases with no gene match: 12. CDR3 coding DNA: TGTGCCAGCAGCCGGGGTGGTGGGACAGGGAAAACTGAAGCTTTCTTT. Protein sequence: CASSRGGGTGKTEAFF.

The chain employs TRBV6-5 and TRBJ2-7; 8 nucleotides match TRBD2. Germline CDR1 MNHEY, CDR2 SVGAGI. This CDR3 is 15 amino acids long. Germline trimming cut 6 bases from V and 0 bases from J; bases unmatched to any gene: 7. DNA for the CDR3: TGTGCCAGCAGCCGGGGGGGGGCGGGCTCCTACGAGCAGTACTTC. This codes for CASSRGGAGSYEQYF.

Comments on this clone: The same CDR3 arises from other DNA sequences in this sample as well. This chain uses TRBV30 with TRBJ2-3; D is perhaps TRBD2 (6 bases). V was clipped by 5 bases and J by 3 bases, with 9 bases between them. The CDR3 is 12 amino acids. Germline V gene lookup returns CDR1 GTSNPN and CDR2 SVGIG (reference sequence). The CDR3 DNA reads as TGTGCCTGGGGGACTGGAACAGATACGCAGTATTTT. Amino acids: CAWGTGTDTQYF.

The chain couples TRBV4-1 to TRBJ1-2; TRBD1 aligns across 7 bases. This CDR3 has 15 residues. J lost 7 bases, V lost 5 bases, and 13 bases had no gene match. The V gene's germline CDR1 is MGHRA and CDR2 YSYEKL. The CDR3, as DNA: TGCGCCAGCAGCTACGACGCCGGCACAGGGGCTGGCTACACCTTC. It encodes CASSYDAGTGAGYTF.

This clone was detected only a few times. A junction boundary mismatches the germline segment, possibly from a read error. This chain links TRBV7-9 with TRBJ2-3, with 7 bases that match TRBD2. Germline values: CDR1 SEHNR, CDR2 FQNEAQ (reference sequence). This CDR3 region has 16 residues. The CDR3 reads CSSSSRGAGYADTQYF. CDR3 DNA: TGTTCCAGCAGCTCCCGTGGAGCGGGATACGCAGATACGCAGTATTTT. Based on the CDR3 plus reference TRBV7-9 and TRBJ2-3, the full variable domain is DTGVSQNPRHKITKRGQNVTFRCDPISEHNRLYWYRQTLGQGPEFLTYFQNEAQLEKSRLLSDRFSAERPKGSFSTLEIQRTEQGDSAMYLCSSSSRGAGYADTQYFGPGTRLTVL.

The chain has TRBV2 and TRBJ1-1; 7 nucleotides match TRBD1. The CDR3 sequence is 14 residues long. Losses at the gene ends were 5 bases for V and 4 bases for J; bases not matched to a gene: 7. Per germline, CDR1 SNHLY and CDR2 FYNNEI. CDR3 coding DNA: TGTGCCAGCAGTCACGCACAGGGGAGCACTGAAGCTTTCTTT. Translating gives CASSHAQGSTEAFF.

This clone was counted a single time. V and J are TRBV27 and TRBJ2-2; D possibly corresponds to TRBD2 (7 bases). CDR3 length: 15 amino acids. The germline V gene encodes CDR1 MNHEY and CDR2 SMNVEV (reference sequence). V was shortened by 1 base and J by 4 bases, with 10 bases between the two germline ends. In DNA, the CDR3 is TGTGCCAGCAGTTTATTGAGGGGGGGCACCGGGGAGCTGTTTTTT. It yields the protein CASSLLRGGTGELFF.

The chain recombines TRBV9 with TRBJ2-7; D is perhaps TRBD2 (5 bases). Germline assignment: CDR1 SGDLS and CDR2 YYNGEE. The CDR3 extends over 15 amino acids. Trimming shortened V by 3 bases and J by 2 bases, and 15 bases separated the two germline ends. The CDR3 spells CASSAGWDRAYEQYF. The CDR3 DNA reads TGTGCCAGCAGCGCGGGGTGGGATCGCGCCTACGAGCAGTACTTC. Combining the CDR3 with reference TRBV9 and TRBJ2-7 gives the whole variable domain DSGVTQTPKHLITATGQRVTLRCSPRSGDLSVYWYQQSLDQGLQFLIQYYNGEERAKGNILERFSAQQFPDLHSELNLSSLELGDSALYFCASSAGWDRAYEQYFGPGTRLTVT.

The chain recombines TRBV15 with TRBJ1-2; D is possibly TRBD1 (6 bases). Trimming took off 5 bases at V and 1 base at J, with 20 bases between the two ends. There are 17 residues in the CDR3. Germline CDR1 and CDR2: LNHNV and YYDKDF (reference sequence). The CDR3 coding sequence is TGTGCCACCAGCGTGGACCGGGGGGCGTCCCTTAACTATGGCTACACCTTC. Its protein is CATSVDRGASLNYGYTF.

The chain couples TRBV9 to TRBJ2-2; 8 bases fit TRBD1. The germline V gene has CDR1 SGDLS and CDR2 YYNGEE. This CDR3 comprises 15 residues. Losses at the gene ends were 4 bases for V and 7 bases for J; bases not matched to a gene: 9. CDR3 bases: TGTGCCAGCAGCCTTCTCGGACAGGGAAACGGGGAGCTGTTTTTT. Protein product: CASSLLGQGNGELFF.

This clone was seen more than once but under ten times. J is TRBJ2-7 and V is TRBV11-3; D is unresolved. Per the germline V gene, CDR1 is SGHNT and CDR2 is YENEEA. The CDR3 runs 15 residues. Trimming removed 0 bases from V and 3 bases from J, with 12 bases in between. CDR3 in amino acids: CASSLDAATIYEQYF. The CDR3 bases are TGTGCCAGCAGCTTAGATGCGGCCACCATCTACGAGCAGTACTTC. Looking up the rest from reference TRBV11-3 and TRBJ2-7 gives the full variable domain: EAGVVQSPRYKIIEKKQPVAFWCNPISGHNTLYWYLQNLGQGPELLIRYENEEAVDDSQLPKDRFSAERLKGVDSTLKIQPAELGDSAVYLCASSLDAATIYEQYFGPGTRLTVT.

The chain has TRBV5-4 and TRBJ2-7; 8 nucleotides align to TRBD2. The CDR3 contains 16 residues. The trim removed 1 base at V and 8 bases at J, leaving 14 bases unmatched. The germline V gene has CDR1 SGHNT and CDR2 YYREEE (reference sequence). CDR3 sequence: CASSLRSGLALNKQYF. The CDR3 coding sequence is TGTGCCAGCAGCTTGCGCTCCGGACTAGCCCTTAACAAGCAGTACTTC.

This clone was found a few times. The CDR3 nucleotides read TGTGCCAGCTCACCTCCGGGGACAGGGGACCACTATGGCTACACCTTC. Translation gives CASSPPGTGDHYGYTF. The gene calls are TRBV18 and TRBJ1-2, with 10 bases matching TRBD1. The CDR3 loop spans 16 amino acids. Germline V lookup: CDR1 KGHSH, CDR2 LQKENI. V shed 3 bases and J 3 bases; nucleotides not matched to a gene: 7.

This clone was picked up one time. The chain links TRBV7-2 to TRBJ1-4; weak D call: TRBD1 (6 bases). Trimming removed 5 bases from V and 3 bases from J, with 13 bases in between. The CDR3 length is 15 residues. Germline V gene lookup returns CDR1 SGHTA and CDR2 FQGNSA. CDR3 amino acids: CASSQDGQSNEKLFF. CDR3 sequence (DNA): TGTGCCAGCAGCCAGGACGGACAGTCTAATGAAAAACTGTTTTTT.

This clone occurred once. The rearrangement joins TRBV7-3 to TRBJ1-1, with D perhaps TRBD1 (6 bases). CDR1 and CDR2 (germline): SGHTA, FQGTGA. The length of the CDR3 is 14 residues. V was shortened by 1 base and J by 0 bases, with 6 bases between the two germline ends. DNA of the CDR3: TGTGCCAGCAGCTTAAAGGGGGTGAACACTGAAGCTTTCTTT. Translating gives CASSLKGVNTEAFF.

This clone was detected only a few times. V usage is TRBV5-4 and J usage is TRBJ2-3; D gene ambiguous. The V end was cut by 0 bases, the J end by 1 base, with 9 bases between. This CDR3 contains 15 residues. The V gene's germline CDR1 is SGHNT and CDR2 YYREEE (reference sequence). CDR3 DNA: TGTGCCAGCAGCTTGGACCTCCGAGGCACAGATACGCAGTATTTT. Translating gives CASSLDLRGTDTQYF.